This is a list of T cell receptor beta chains from one sample in a study of blood T cell repertoires in COVID-19. Profiling relied on immunoSEQ multiplex PCR, and the TCRdb table lists in-frame clones only, not all of them. The sample yields over 200,000 clones, 65% to 90% seen once. Material for sequencing was PBMCs or T cells enriched from blood (not recorded which). The receptors stem from a young man who had recovered from COVID-19. The CDR3 runs from the conserved cysteine through the conserved F or W. Each record gives: clone size, V gene, D gene, J gene, CDR3 protein, CDR3 DNA. The D gene is left open where the match is weak. Expanded clones get a size class; other rows say once, few or many, or leave the size out.

>.|TRBV4-1|.|TRBJ1-5
CASSQAMEVKSNQPQHF
TGCGCCAGCAGCCAAGCGATGGAGGTTAAGAGCAATCAGCCCCAGCATTTT
>.|TRBV27|TRBD2|TRBJ2-7
CASGTRRRTSPLSYEQYF
TGTGCCAGCGGGACCCGAAGACGGACTAGCCCACTCTCGTACGAGCAGTACTTC
>.|TRBV11-3|TRBD2|TRBJ2-2
CASSLAGTNTGELFF
TGTGCCAGCAGCCTAGCGGGAACGAACACCGGGGAGCTGTTTTTT
>.|TRBV2|TRBD1|TRBJ1-4
CASSPDRAGGEKLFF
TGTGCCAGCAGTCCAGACAGGGCGGGAGGGGAAAAACTGTTTTTT
>.|TRBV5-1|.|TRBJ2-7
CASSLVAGSSYEQYF
TGCGCCAGCAGCTTGGTTGCGGGGTCTTCCTACGAGCAGTACTTC
>.|TRBV27|.|TRBJ1-1
CASSFSGARAEAFF
TGTGCCAGCAGTTTTTCTGGGGCTAGGGCTGAAGCTTTCTTT
>.|TRBV2|TRBD2|TRBJ2-5
CASSPQGLAGAETQYF
TGTGCCAGTAGTCCACAGGGGCTAGCGGGAGCAGAGACCCAGTACTTC
>.|TRBV6-1|.|TRBJ2-5
CASSIYGQETQYF
TGTGCCAGCAGCATTTACGGCCAAGAGACCCAGTACTTC
>.|TRBV7-2|.|TRBJ1-2
CASSFNQGDGYTF
TGTGCCAGCAGCTTTAACCAGGGTGATGGCTACACCTTC
>.|TRBV5-1|.|TRBJ2-3
CASSSGTDTQYF
TGCGCCAGCAGCTCAGGCACAGATACGCAGTATTTT
>few|TRBV6-5|.|TRBJ2-7
CASSAATGSQQKF
TGTGCCAGCAGCGCCGCGACAGGCTCCCAACAAAAATTC
>.|TRBV6-5|TRBD1|TRBJ2-7
CASGGDRGRGEQYF
TGTGCCAGCGGCGGGGACAGGGGGCGCGGCGAGCAGTACTTC
>.|TRBV4-1|TRBD2|TRBJ2-2
CASSQLAGGELFF
TGCGCCAGCAGCCAACTAGCGGGAGGGGAGCTGTTTTTT
>.|TRBV30|.|TRBJ2-5
CAWSAGGETQYF
TGTGCCTGGAGTGCCGGGGGAGAGACCCAGTACTTC
>.|TRBV5-4|TRBD2|TRBJ2-5
CASSLFLAGPQETQYF
TGTGCCAGCAGCTTGTTTCTAGCGGGCCCCCAAGAGACCCAGTACTTC
>.|TRBV28|TRBD2|TRBJ2-7
CATDSSGRSYEQYF
TGTGCCACCGACTCTAGCGGGAGGTCCTACGAGCAGTACTTC
>.|TRBV5-1|TRBD2|TRBJ2-1
CASSLGQTGGNEQFF
TGCGCCAGCAGCTTGGGGCAAACGGGGGGCAATGAGCAGTTCTTC
>.|TRBV5-1|.|TRBJ1-5
CASSLGQGAQPQHF
TGCGCCAGCAGCTTGGGCCAGGGCGCGCAGCCCCAGCATTTT
>.|TRBV12-3/TRBV12-4|.|TRBJ1-1
CASSLRGGAFF
TGTGCCAGCAGTTTGCGGGGTGGAGCTTTCTTT
>.|TRBV30|.|TRBJ1-5
CAWSVGGSNQPQHF
TGTGCCTGGAGTGTCGGTGGTAGCAATCAGCCCCAGCATTTT
>.|TRBV7-2|TRBD1|TRBJ1-3
CASSPDRVSGNTIYF
TGTGCCAGCAGCCCCGACAGGGTCTCTGGAAACACCATATATTTT
>.|TRBV11-2|TRBD1|TRBJ1-4
CASSLGQGNEKLFF
TGTGCCAGCAGCTTAGGACAGGGAAATGAAAAACTGTTTTTT
>.|TRBV9|TRBD2|TRBJ2-1
CASSPGLAGRRFF
TGTGCCAGCAGCCCCGGACTAGCGGGGCGAAGGTTCTTC
>.|TRBV11-3|.|TRBJ2-5
CASKGGGYETQYF
TGTGCCAGCAAGGGGGGGGGTTACGAGACCCAGTACTTC
>.|TRBV2|.|TRBJ1-1
CASSEGEPAAEAFF
TGTGCCAGCAGTGAGGGAGAACCTGCAGCCGAAGCTTTCTTT
>.|TRBV9|.|TRBJ1-3
CASSVATAGSGNTIYF
TGTGCCAGCAGCGTAGCTACGGCAGGCTCTGGAAACACCATATATTTT
>.|TRBV18|.|TRBJ1-3
CASSPGARVGNTIYF
TGTGCCAGCTCACCGGGGGCTAGGGTCGGAAACACCATATATTTT
>.|TRBV18|.|TRBJ1-5
CASSGGDGQPQHF
TGTGCCAGCTCCGGGGGGGACGGTCAGCCCCAGCATTTT
>.|TRBV9|TRBD2|TRBJ2-3
CASSVVTSGTDTQYF
TGTGCCAGCAGCGTGGTGACTAGCGGCACAGATACGCAGTATTTT
>.|TRBV7-8|.|TRBJ1-5
CASSPRGGGQGQPQHF
TGTGCCAGCAGCCCACGCGGGGGGGGGCAAGGTCAGCCCCAGCATTTT
>few|TRBV3-1/TRBV3-2|TRBD2|TRBJ2-7
CASSPGGGAQTYEQYF
TGTGCCAGCAGCCCGGGAGGCGGGGCCCAGACCTACGAGCAGTACTTC
>.|TRBV5-4|TRBD1|TRBJ2-5
CASSLERTGRETQYF
TGTGCCAGCAGCTTGGAAAGGACAGGTAGAGAGACCCAGTACTTC
>.|TRBV5-5|TRBD2|TRBJ2-7
CASSLSGRAAEQYF
TGTGCCAGCAGCCTGAGCGGGAGGGCTGCCGAGCAGTACTTC